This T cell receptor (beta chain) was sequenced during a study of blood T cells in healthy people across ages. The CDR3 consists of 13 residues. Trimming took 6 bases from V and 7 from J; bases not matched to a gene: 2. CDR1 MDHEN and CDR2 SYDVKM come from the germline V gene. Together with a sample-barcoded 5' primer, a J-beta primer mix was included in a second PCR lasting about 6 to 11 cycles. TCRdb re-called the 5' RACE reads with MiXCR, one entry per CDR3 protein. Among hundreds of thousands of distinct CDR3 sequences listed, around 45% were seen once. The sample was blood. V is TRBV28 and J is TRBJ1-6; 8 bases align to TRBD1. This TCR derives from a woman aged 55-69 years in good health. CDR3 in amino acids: CASRRTGNSPLHF. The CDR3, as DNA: TGTGCCAGCAGACGGACAGGGAATTCACCCCTCCACTTT.